Listed below are T cell receptor beta chains from one sample, sequenced in a study of T cells in Graves' hyperthyroidism and ophthalmopathy. From the multiplex PCR reads, TCRdb called clonotypes with MiXCR, one entry per CDR3 protein. The data hold roughly 93,000 distinct CDR3 sequences, with over 50% observed a single time. Sequencing input: blood. Receptors originate from a woman in her forties with Graves' hyperthyroidism. Each CDR3 is given with its conserved first and last residue. The D gene is left open where the match is weak. Not every row has a clone size; where given, it reads once, few, many or a size class.

v_call	d_call	clone_size	j_call	cdr3_nt	cdr3_aa
TRBV11-1	NA	NA	TRBJ1-2	TGTACCAACTATGGCTACACCTTC	CTNYGYTF
TRBV29-1	TRBD2	few	TRBJ2-5	TGCAGCGTTGAAGGGCGGGAGGGCCAGTACTTC	CSVEGREGQYF
TRBV9	NA	NA	TRBJ2-3	TGTGCCAGCAGAGGTGAAGGGGGTTCTAGCACAGATACGCAGTATTTT	CASRGEGGSSTDTQYF
TRBV7-3	NA	NA	TRBJ1-5	TGTGCCAGCAGCTTAAAGGGCAATCAGCCCCAGCATTTT	CASSLKGNQPQHF
TRBV7-3	NA	NA	TRBJ1-2	TGTGCCAGCAGCTTCGGGACTTCCGATGGCTACACCTTC	CASSFGTSDGYTF
TRBV7-3	TRBD1	NA	TRBJ2-7	TGTGCCAGCAACGGAGCTGCAGGACAGGGCCACGAGCAGTACTTC	CASNGAAGQGHEQYF
TRBV20-1	TRBD1	many	TRBJ1-6	TGCAGTGGGAGTCAGGGGGCTGGATCACCCCTCCACTTT	CSGSQGAGSPLHF
TRBV7-6	NA	many	TRBJ1-5	TGTGCCAGCAGCAACAGGGCCGGGCAGCCCCAGCATTTT	CASSNRAGQPQHF
TRBV7-2	TRBD1	few	TRBJ1-5	TGTGCCAGCAGTGAGTTCGGGCAGGGGGGCAATCAGCCCCAGCATTTT	CASSEFGQGGNQPQHF
TRBV7-2	TRBD1	NA	TRBJ2-7	TGTGCCAGCAGAAGACAGGGGGCTGAGCAGTACTTC	CASRRQGAEQYF
TRBV7-9	NA	NA	TRBJ1-2	TGTGCCAGCAGCCACTCCAGAAACAACTATGGCTACACCTTC	CASSHSRNNYGYTF
TRBV2	TRBD1	NA	TRBJ1-2	TGTGCCAGCAAACCTCCGGGACAGGGGGCCTATGGCTACACCTTC	CASKPPGQGAYGYTF
TRBV10-3	NA	many	TRBJ2-7	TGTGCCATCAGTGATAGCGAGGGCTTCAACGAGCAGTACTTC	CAISDSEGFNEQYF
TRBV7-2	TRBD1	many	TRBJ2-5	TGTGCCAGCAGCTTAACAACAGGGGGGACCCAGTACTTC	CASSLTTGGTQYF
TRBV7-2	TRBD1	NA	TRBJ2-5	TGTGCCAGCAGCCCTACGGGACAGGGGTTGGTAGAAGAGACCCAGTACTTC	CASSPTGQGLVEETQYF
TRBV7-2	NA	many	TRBJ2-2	TGTGCCAGCAGCCACTCCTGGGCCTCAGAGCTCACCGGGGAGCTGTTTTTT	CASSHSWASELTGELFF
TRBV15	NA	once	TRBJ1-5	TGTGCCACCAGCAGATCTGGCAATCAGCCCCAGCATTTT	CATSRSGNQPQHF
TRBV7-2	TRBD1	many	TRBJ2-6	TGTGCCAGCAGCGTTAGAGGGGGCACTGGGGCCAACGTCCTGACTTTC	CASSVRGGTGANVLTF
TRBV7-2	NA	few	TRBJ2-5	TGTGCCAGCAGCTTATACGGCAGGGGGACCCAGTACTTC	CASSLYGRGTQYF
TRBV29-1	TRBD1	once	TRBJ2-6	TGCAGCGCGGGACAGGGGGGGGCCAACGTCCTGACTTTC	CSAGQGGANVLTF
TRBV10-3	NA	NA	TRBJ1-4	TGTGCCATCAGTGGTGTCAGGAACACTGGGGAAAAACTGTTTTTT	CAISGVRNTGEKLFF
TRBV24-1	TRBD1	medium-sized	TRBJ1-4	TGTGCCACCAGTGACCCTAGACAGGGTGGTGAAAAACTGTTTTTT	CATSDPRQGGEKLFF
TRBV20-1	TRBD2	many	TRBJ2-5	TGCAGTGCTATGGGGGGGGAGACCCAGTACTTC	CSAMGGETQYF
TRBV6-5	TRBD2	NA	TRBJ2-7	TGTGCCAGCAGTTACGGGACTAGCGGGACCCACTCCTACGAGCAGTACTTC	CASSYGTSGTHSYEQYF
TRBV7-3	TRBD2	many	TRBJ2-5	TGTGCCAGCTCACCGGGGGGAGGAGAGACCCAGTACTTC	CASSPGGGETQYF
TRBV20-1	TRBD1	many	TRBJ2-3	TGCAGTGCGGGACAGGGTCCAGGTACGCAGTATTTT	CSAGQGPGTQYF
TRBV6-2/TRBV6-3	TRBD2	NA	TRBJ2-1	TGTGCCTCCGCCAAGGGCGGGAGGTCAGATGAGCAGTTCTTC	CASAKGGRSDEQFF
TRBV7-9	NA	NA	TRBJ1-2	TGTGCCAGCAGCTCCAACGGCTACACCTTC	CASSSNGYTF
TRBV20-1	TRBD1	NA	TRBJ1-2	TGCAGTGCTTCGGGACAGGCTTATGGCTACACCTTC	CSASGQAYGYTF
TRBV7-6	TRBD2	many	TRBJ2-7	TGTGCCAGCAGCTGGGGACTAGCGGGAGGGGGGCCCTACGAGCAGTACTTC	CASSWGLAGGGPYEQYF
TRBV20-1	TRBD2	NA	TRBJ2-7	TGCAGTGCTAGAACTAGCGGACCCTACGAGCAGTACTTC	CSARTSGPYEQYF